Shown below are 21 T cell receptor beta chains from a single sample sequenced in a study of blood T cells in healthy people across ages. Then a second PCR, running roughly 7 to 11 cycles, was carried out with a sample-barcoded 5' primer and a J-beta primer mix. TCRdb used MiXCR to reprocess the 5' RACE reads, holding one entry per CDR3 protein. The table has about 1.6 million distinct CDR3 sequences, almost 35% seen once. The source material was blood. These receptors were obtained from a woman aged 25 to 39 in good health.

The rearrangement links TRBV5-1 to TRBJ2-3, with 9 bases matching TRBD2. Germline CDR1 reads SGHRS; CDR2 reads YFSETQ. The trim removed 7 bases at V and 4 bases at J, leaving 10 bases unmatched. The CDR3 is 15 residues long. The CDR3 here is CASLLGGGASDTQYF. CDR3 DNA: TGCGCCAGCCTGCTAGGCGGGGGGGCGTCAGATACGCAGTATTTT.

V and J are TRBV12-3 or TRBV12-4 and TRBJ2-3; perhaps TRBD2 as D (6 bases). The CDR3 is made up of 15 amino acids. Deletions cut 6 bases from V and 4 bases from J, with 17 bases between. CDR3: CASSTAGRKADTQYF. The CDR3 DNA follows: TGTGCCAGCAGCACGGCGGGACGGAAAGCAGATACGCAGTATTTT.

This chain connects TRBV3-1 to TRBJ1-2; D ambiguous. V lost 4 bases and J 8 bases, leaving 17 bases between the germline ends. Germline loops: CDR1 LGHDT, CDR2 YNNKEL (reference sequence). The CDR3 consists of 14 residues. This CDR3 is CASSPNSRSLGYTF. In DNA form, the CDR3 reads TGTGCCAGCAGCCCCAATTCCCGATCCCTGGGCTACACCTTC. The complete variable domain, with remaining parts taken from reference TRBV3-1 and TRBJ1-2, reads DTAVSQTPKYLVTQMGNDKSIKCEQNLGHDTMYWYKQDSKKFLKIMFSYNNKELIINETVPNRFSPKSPDKAHLNLHINSLELGDSAVYFCASSPNSRSLGYTFGSGTRLTVV.

This clonotype has a single count. The genes are TRBV20-1 and TRBJ2-3, with 9 bases lining up with TRBD1. This CDR3 region has 14 residues. The germline CDR1 and CDR2 sequences are DFQATT and SNEGSKA (reference sequence). V was pared by 6 bases and J by 5 bases, with 9 bases of the junction left unmatched. This CDR3 reads CSADRDRAGDTQYF. CDR3 bases: TGCAGTGCAGACCGGGACAGGGCCGGAGATACGCAGTATTTT.

CDR3 residues: CASRRVFWTGRNTEAFF. CDR3 sequence (DNA): TGTGCCAGCAGACGCGTCTTCTGGACAGGGAGGAACACTGAAGCTTTCTTT. The chain employs TRBV27 and TRBJ1-1; 8 bases are shared with TRBD1. There are 17 residues in the CDR3. CDR1 and CDR2 from the germline V gene are MNHEY and SMNVEV (reference sequence). J was trimmed by 1 base and V by 6 bases; bases with no gene match: 13.

The chain employs TRBV7-2 and TRBJ1-1; perhaps TRBD1 as D (5 bases). Germline V gene sequence: CDR1 SGHTA, CDR2 FQGNSA. V was cut by 5 bases and J by 7 bases, with 14 bases left in between. This CDR3 contains 13 residues. The CDR3 bases are TGTGCCAGCAGCGCGGGCCTAAGGGGTGAAGCTTTCTTT. As protein: CASSAGLRGEAFF.

A few counts support this clonotype. The chain carries TRBV7-8 and TRBJ2-7, with 7 bases matching TRBD1. Germline CDR1 is SGHVS and CDR2 is FQNEAQ. After removal of 5 bases from V and 4 bases from J, the junction contained 26 bases not matched to a gene. This CDR3 is built from 20 residues. The CDR3 DNA reads TGTGCCAGCAGCAACGCATTAAACATTAGGGGTTTGGACAGGAAGTACGAGCAGTACTTC. This codes for CASSNALNIRGLDRKYEQYF.

In this sample, this clonotype turned up many times. The chain carries TRBV7-2 and TRBJ1-6; possible D gene TRBD1, 5 bases. V was shortened by 5 bases and J by 5 bases, with 10 bases between the two germline ends. This CDR3 has 14 residues. Germline V gene data show CDR1 as SGHTA and CDR2 as FQGNSA. CDR3 nucleotide sequence: TGTGCCAGCAGCCGGGGCGGGAATAATTCACCCCTCCACTTT. Amino acids: CASSRGGNNSPLHF.

At least ten counts were recorded for this clonotype. V gene TRBV29-1 combines with J gene TRBJ2-1; D tentatively reads TRBD1 or TRBD2 (5 bases each). Germline CDR1 SQVTM, CDR2 ANQGSEA. The CDR3 has 14 amino acids. V was shortened by 6 bases and J by 3 bases, with 15 bases between the two germline ends. In DNA form, the CDR3 reads TGCAGCGTCGGGACCGCCGGACGCTACAATGAGCAGTTCTTC. Translating it yields CSVGTAGRYNEQFF.

This clonotype occurred a few times. The chain has TRBV20-1 and TRBJ2-7; 8 bases line up with TRBD1. The germline V gene has CDR1 DFQATT and CDR2 SNEGSKA (reference sequence). The CDR3 consists of 14 residues. The junction had 6 bases not matched to a gene; V was cut back by 2 bases and J by 3 bases. The CDR3 sequence: CSARNGQGFYEQYF. The CDR3 nucleotides read TGCAGTGCTAGAAATGGACAGGGCTTCTACGAGCAGTACTTC.

This clonotype was picked up a small number of times. V usage is TRBV6-6 and J usage is TRBJ2-1, with D maybe TRBD1 (6 bases). The CDR3 sequence is 16 residues long. Germline V lookup: CDR1 MNHNY, CDR2 SVGAGI (reference sequence). Trimming took off 0 bases at V and 2 bases at J, with 11 bases between the two ends. The CDR3: CASSYSSGGTYNEQFF. In nucleotides, the CDR3 is TGTGCCAGCAGTTACTCAAGTGGGGGCACCTACAATGAGCAGTTCTTC.

For this clonotype: This may stem from a read error, because a much larger clone lies one nucleotide away. This chain connects TRBV4-2 to TRBJ2-1; the D is unclear. The CDR3 covers 16 residues. Per the germline V gene, CDR1 is LGHNA and CDR2 is YNFKEQ. Trimming cost V 4 bases and J 1 base, with 14 bases left between them. The CDR3 reads CASSPYSRSSYNEQFF. CDR3 DNA sequence: TGTGCCAGCAGCCCCTATAGCAGGAGTTCCTACAATGAGCAGTTCTTC.

J is TRBJ2-3 and V is TRBV10-3, with TRBD2 as a possible D gene (5 bases). CDR3 length: 15 amino acids. In germline, CDR1 is ENHRY, CDR2 SYGVKD. V dropped 1 base and J dropped 2 bases, with 10 bases sitting between them. CDR3 coding DNA: TGTGCCATCAGTGAGTTGGCTAGCCCCACAGATACGCAGTATTTT. Encoded protein: CAISELASPTDTQYF.

This clonotype came up many times. The V gene is TRBV6-1, the J gene TRBJ2-3; D tentatively fits TRBD1 or TRBD2 (5 bases each). With 6 bases removed from V and 6 bases from J, the gap between germline ends came to 13 bases. Germline V gene data show CDR1 as MNHNS and CDR2 as SASEGT. This CDR3 is 13 amino acids long. The CDR3: CASSRPGTDTQYF. CDR3 DNA: TGTGCCAGCAGCAGACCCGGGACGGATACGCAGTATTTT.

The CDR3 DNA follows: TGTGCCAGCAGCCGTAGCGGGAGATCAGATACGCAGTATTTT. As protein: CASSRSGRSDTQYF. V and J are TRBV11-2 and TRBJ2-3, with 9 bases aligning to TRBD2. V gave up 5 bases and J gave up 4 bases; unmatched junction bases: 4. Germline V CDR1 and CDR2: SGHAT, FQNNGV. The CDR3 covers 14 residues.

The chain couples TRBV2 to TRBJ1-1; a possible D gene is TRBD1 (5 bases). V was trimmed by 2 bases and J by 10 bases, leaving 17 bases between them. In germline, CDR1 is SNHLY, CDR2 FYNNEI. CDR3 length: 14 residues. CDR3 loop: CASSESGVLLGAFF. CDR3 nucleotides: TGTGCCAGCAGTGAATCGGGGGTGTTGCTTGGAGCTTTCTTT.

The chain employs TRBV20-1 and TRBJ2-1; D may match TRBD1 or TRBD2 (5 bases each). V was pared by 3 bases and J by 5 bases, with 17 bases between. The CDR3 length is 15 residues. CDR1 is DFQATT and CDR2 is SNEGSKA in the germline V gene (reference sequence). Written as DNA, the CDR3 is TGCAGTGCTAGTGGGGCCGGGAAGTCCCACAATGAGCAGTTCTTC. It codes for CSASGAGKSHNEQFF.

V and J are TRBV20-1 and TRBJ2-3; TRBD2 aligns across 10 bases. Looked up from germline, CDR1 is DFQATT and CDR2 is SNEGSKA (reference sequence). V lost 4 bases to trimming and J lost 2 bases; unmatched junction nucleotides: 15. The length of the CDR3 is 18 residues. The CDR3 spells CSAIIPGGSGGNTDTQYF. CDR3 nucleotides: TGCAGTGCTATTATACCCGGAGGTAGCGGGGGGAACACAGATACGCAGTATTTT.

This clonotype was recorded a few times. The genes are TRBV10-3 and TRBJ1-1, with a possible D match to TRBD1 (6 bases). V was cut by 7 bases and J by 3 bases, with 12 bases left in between. The CDR3 length is 13 residues. The germline CDR1 and CDR2 sequences are ENHRY and SYGVKD. The CDR3: CAITGQIDTEAFF. The CDR3 bases are TGTGCCATCACTGGACAGATAGACACTGAAGCTTTCTTT.

This chain's CDR3 is CASRAGRSGANVLTF. The DNA for the CDR3 is TGTGCCAGCAGGGCTGGCAGGTCTGGGGCCAACGTCCTGACTTTC. This chain uses TRBV27 with TRBJ2-6; D not certain. Trimming pared 6 bases from V and 1 base from J, leaving 10 bases between. The CDR3 is 15 residues long. From germline, CDR1 is MNHEY and CDR2 SMNVEV (reference sequence).

Comments on this clonotype: With a much larger clone just one base away, this may be a read error. V and J are TRBV29-1 and TRBJ2-1; D may be TRBD1 or TRBD2 (5 bases each). In germline, CDR1 is SQVTM, CDR2 ANQGSEA. This CDR3 comprises 14 residues. The germline V and J ends were trimmed by 6 bases and 5 bases, with 17 bases remaining between them. CDR3 nucleotides: TGCAGCGTAAGGGAACGGGACGGGAACAATGAGCAGTTCTTC. It yields the protein CSVRERDGNNEQFF.